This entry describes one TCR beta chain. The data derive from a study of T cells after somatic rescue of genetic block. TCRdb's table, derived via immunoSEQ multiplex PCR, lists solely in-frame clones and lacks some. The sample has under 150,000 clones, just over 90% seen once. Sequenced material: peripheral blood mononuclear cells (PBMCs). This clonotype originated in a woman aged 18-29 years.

The CDR3 loop is CASSQDRLGNNEQFF. The CDR3 DNA reads as TGTGCCAGCAGCCAGGACAGGCTGGGTAACAATGAGCAGTTCTTC. This chain connects TRBV28 to TRBJ2-1, with 7 bases lining up with TRBD1. With V trimmed by 6 bases and J by 5 bases, 10 bases remained unmatched. Germline-derived CDR1 and CDR2 are MDHEN and SYDVKM. This CDR3 is 15 amino acids long.